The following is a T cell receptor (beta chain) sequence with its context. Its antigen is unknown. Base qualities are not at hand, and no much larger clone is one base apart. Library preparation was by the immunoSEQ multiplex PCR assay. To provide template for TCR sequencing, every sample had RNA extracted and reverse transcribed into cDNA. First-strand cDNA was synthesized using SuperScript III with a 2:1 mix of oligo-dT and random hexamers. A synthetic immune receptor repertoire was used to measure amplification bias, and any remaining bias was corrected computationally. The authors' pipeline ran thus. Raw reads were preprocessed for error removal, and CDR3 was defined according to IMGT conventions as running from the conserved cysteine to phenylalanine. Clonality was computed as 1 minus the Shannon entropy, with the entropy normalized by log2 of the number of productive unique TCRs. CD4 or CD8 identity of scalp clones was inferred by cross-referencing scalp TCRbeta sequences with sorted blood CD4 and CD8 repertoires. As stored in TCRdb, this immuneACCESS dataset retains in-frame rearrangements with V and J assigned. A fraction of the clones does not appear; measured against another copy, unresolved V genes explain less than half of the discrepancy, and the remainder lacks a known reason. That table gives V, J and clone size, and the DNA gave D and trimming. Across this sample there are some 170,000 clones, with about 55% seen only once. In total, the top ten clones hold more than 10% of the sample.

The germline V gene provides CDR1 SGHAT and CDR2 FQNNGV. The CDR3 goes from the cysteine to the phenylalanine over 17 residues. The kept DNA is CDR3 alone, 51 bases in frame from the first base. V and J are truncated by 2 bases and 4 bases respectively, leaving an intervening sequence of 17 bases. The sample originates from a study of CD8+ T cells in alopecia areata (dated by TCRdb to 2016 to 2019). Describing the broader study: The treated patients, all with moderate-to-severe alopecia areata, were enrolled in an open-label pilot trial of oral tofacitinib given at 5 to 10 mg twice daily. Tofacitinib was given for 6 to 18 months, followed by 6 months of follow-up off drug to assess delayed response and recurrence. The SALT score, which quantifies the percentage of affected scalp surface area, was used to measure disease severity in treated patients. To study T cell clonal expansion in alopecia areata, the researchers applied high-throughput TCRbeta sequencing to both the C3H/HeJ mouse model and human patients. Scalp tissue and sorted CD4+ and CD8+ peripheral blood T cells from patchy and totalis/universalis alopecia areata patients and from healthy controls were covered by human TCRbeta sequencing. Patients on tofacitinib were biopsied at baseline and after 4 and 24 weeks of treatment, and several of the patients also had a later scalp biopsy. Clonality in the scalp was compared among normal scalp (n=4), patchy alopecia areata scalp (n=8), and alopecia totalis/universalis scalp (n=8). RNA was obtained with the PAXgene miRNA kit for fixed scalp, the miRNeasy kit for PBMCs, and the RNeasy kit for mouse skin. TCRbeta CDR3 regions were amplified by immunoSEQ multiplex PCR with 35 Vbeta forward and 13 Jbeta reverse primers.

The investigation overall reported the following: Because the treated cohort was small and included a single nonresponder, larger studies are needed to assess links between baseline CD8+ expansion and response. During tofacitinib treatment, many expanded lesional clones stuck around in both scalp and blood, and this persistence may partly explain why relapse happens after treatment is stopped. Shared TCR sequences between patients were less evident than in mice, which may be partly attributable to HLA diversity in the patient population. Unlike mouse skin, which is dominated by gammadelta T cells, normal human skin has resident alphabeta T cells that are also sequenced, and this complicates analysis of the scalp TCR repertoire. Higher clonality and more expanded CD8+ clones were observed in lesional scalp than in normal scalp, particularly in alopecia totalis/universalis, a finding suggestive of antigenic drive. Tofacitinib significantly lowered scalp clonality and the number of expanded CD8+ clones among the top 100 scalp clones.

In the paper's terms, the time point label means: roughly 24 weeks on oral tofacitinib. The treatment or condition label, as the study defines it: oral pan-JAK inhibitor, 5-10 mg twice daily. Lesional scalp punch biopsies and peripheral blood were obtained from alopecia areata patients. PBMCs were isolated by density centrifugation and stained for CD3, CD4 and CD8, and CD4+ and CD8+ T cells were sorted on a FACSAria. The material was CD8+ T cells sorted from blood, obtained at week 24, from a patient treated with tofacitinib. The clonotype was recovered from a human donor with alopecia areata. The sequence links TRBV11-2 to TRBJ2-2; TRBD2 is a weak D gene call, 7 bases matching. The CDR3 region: CASSLHVGGGLTGELFF. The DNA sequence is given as TGTGCCAGCAGCTTACATGTTGGCGGGGGCCTCACCGGGGAGCTGTTTTTT.